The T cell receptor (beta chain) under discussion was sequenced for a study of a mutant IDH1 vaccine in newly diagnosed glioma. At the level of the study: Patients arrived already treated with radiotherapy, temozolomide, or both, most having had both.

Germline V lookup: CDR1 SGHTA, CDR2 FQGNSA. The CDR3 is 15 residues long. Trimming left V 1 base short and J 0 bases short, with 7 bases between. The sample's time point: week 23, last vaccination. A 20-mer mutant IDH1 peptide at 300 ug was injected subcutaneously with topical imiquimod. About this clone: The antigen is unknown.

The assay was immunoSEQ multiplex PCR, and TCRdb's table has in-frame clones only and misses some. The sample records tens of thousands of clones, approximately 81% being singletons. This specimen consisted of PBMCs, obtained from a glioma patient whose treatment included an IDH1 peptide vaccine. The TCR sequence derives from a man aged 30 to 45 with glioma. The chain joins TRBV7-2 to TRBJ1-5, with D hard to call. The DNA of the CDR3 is TGTGCCAGCAGCTTAGAACATTATAGCAATCAGCCCCAGCATTTT. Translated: CASSLEHYSNQPQHF.